These 32 T cell receptor beta chains were sequenced from one sample in a study of OX40 agonist ivuxolimab in advanced cancers. Libraries were prepared by immunoSEQ multiplex PCR; TCRdb keeps only in-frame clonotypes and omits some of them. The sample records 65,000 to 90,000 clones, approximately 83% being singletons. The sample consisted of CD4+ or CD8+ T cells sorted from blood, taken in a trial of the OX40 agonist ivuxolimab. The receptors come from an adult with an advanced solid tumor such as melanoma, head and neck, liver or kidney cancer.

The chain joins TRBV7-2 to TRBJ1-2, with a possible D match to TRBD1 (5 bases). The germline CDR1 and CDR2 sequences are SGHTA and FQGNSA. The CDR3 consists of 13 residues. V was trimmed by 5 bases and J by 6 bases, leaving 13 bases between them. This chain's CDR3 is CASSLMTVDGYTF. The CDR3 region has the DNA TGTGCCAGCAGCCTGATGACAGTCGATGGCTACACCTTC.

J is TRBJ2-7 and V is TRBV15, with 8 bases matching TRBD1. This CDR3 is built from 14 residues. Trimming took 0 bases from V and 5 from J; bases not matched to a gene: 3. Germline CDR1 LNHNV, CDR2 YYDKDF (reference sequence). CDR3 sequence: CATSREQGGDEQYF. The CDR3 bases are TGTGCCACCAGCAGAGAACAGGGGGGAGACGAGCAGTACTTC.

The chain is built from TRBV7-2 and TRBJ1-2; weak D call: TRBD1 (5 bases). With 0 bases removed from V and 5 bases from J, the gap between germline ends came to 13 bases. CDR3 length: 15 amino acids. The germline V gene encodes CDR1 SGHTA and CDR2 FQGNSA. The CDR3 region has the DNA TGTGCCAGCAGCTTAGCGCAGGGTTTAGGGTATGGCTACACCTTC. It encodes CASSLAQGLGYGYTF.

The CDR3 nucleotides are TGTGCCAGCAGCTCCCCAGGGGCGTTGTCACCCCTCCACTTT. Protein product: CASSSPGALSPLHF. The chain links TRBV5-4 to TRBJ1-6; D may be TRBD1 (6 bases). The CDR3 sequence is 14 residues long. The germline V gene has CDR1 SGHNT and CDR2 YYREEE (reference sequence). V lost 3 bases and J lost 10, with 14 bases in between.

This clone was seen once. The V and J genes are TRBV30 and TRBJ2-1; 7 bases match TRBD2. The CDR3 sequence is 12 residues long. Trimming took 5 bases from V and 9 from J; bases not matched to a gene: 7. The V gene's germline CDR1 is GTSNPN and CDR2 SVGIG (reference sequence). The CDR3 region is CAWGLVSGEQFF. CDR3 sequence (DNA): TGTGCCTGGGGACTAGTTTCTGGTGAGCAGTTCTTC.

This sequence joins TRBV6-5 and TRBJ2-7, with unresolved D. The CDR3 has 12 residues. Trimming left V 3 bases short and J 4 bases short, with 7 bases between. CDR1 and CDR2 (germline): MNHEY, SVGAGI. The CDR3 DNA follows: TGTGCCAGCAGTTATGACGGTTACGAGCAGTACTTC. Its protein is CASSYDGYEQYF.

V gene TRBV28 combines with J gene TRBJ1-1; D might be TRBD1 (5 bases). Deletions cut 6 bases from V and 1 base from J, with 18 bases between. CDR1 is MDHEN, CDR2 SYDVKM, per germline. This CDR3 spans 16 amino acids. The CDR3 here is CASSLLAGTGNTEAFF. In nucleotides, the CDR3 is TGTGCCAGCAGCCTACTCGCGGGGACGGGGAACACTGAAGCTTTCTTT.

This chain links TRBV30 with TRBJ2-5, with 8 bases fitting TRBD2. There are 14 residues in the CDR3. V was pared by 2 bases and J by 5 bases, with 7 bases of the junction left unmatched. Germline V gene lookup returns CDR1 GTSNPN and CDR2 SVGIG (reference sequence). The CDR3: CAWSTREVGETQYF. The CDR3 coding sequence is TGTGCCTGGAGTACGCGGGAGGTGGGGGAGACCCAGTACTTC.

The V call is TRBV28, the J call TRBJ1-6; 8 bases align to TRBD1. With 5 bases clipped from V and 10 bases from J, the junction kept 10 bases outside the gene matches. The CDR3 spans 15 residues. The germline CDR1 and CDR2 sequences are MDHEN and SYDVKM. For the CDR3, the DNA is TGTGCCAGCAGTACCATACAGGGGGGATACTCACCCCTCCACTTT. It encodes CASSTIQGGYSPLHF.

This sequence joins TRBV11-3 and TRBJ2-1; 7 positions agree with TRBD1. V lost 7 bases, J lost 4 bases, and 7 bases stayed unmatched. The CDR3 is 14 residues long. Germline V CDR1 and CDR2: SGHNT, YENEEA. The CDR3 DNA reads as TGTGCCAGCACCCAGGGGGATCTTTACAATGAGCAGTTCTTC. It codes for CASTQGDLYNEQFF.

The rearrangement joins TRBV5-4 to TRBJ2-7; TRBD1 aligns across 8 bases. J lost 6 bases, V lost 0 bases, and 5 bases had no gene match. CDR3 length: 14 amino acids. Germline V lookup: CDR1 SGHNT, CDR2 YYREEE (reference sequence). CDR3 nucleotides: TGTGCCAGCAGCTTGGAAGTGACAGGGGTCGAGCAGTACTTC. It is translated as CASSLEVTGVEQYF.

The chain carries TRBV11-3 and TRBJ2-5, with TRBD2 matching over 10 bases. The CDR3 has 15 residues. Per the germline V gene, CDR1 is SGHNT and CDR2 is YENEEA. The trim removed 5 bases at V and 6 bases at J, leaving 9 bases unmatched. The CDR3 sequence: CASSPSGSQRKTQYF. The DNA for the CDR3 is TGTGCCAGCAGCCCTAGCGGGAGTCAGCGGAAGACCCAGTACTTC.

The CDR3 reads CASGGDQETQYF. The CDR3, as DNA: TGTGCCAGCGGGGGGGACCAAGAGACCCAGTACTTC. The chain employs TRBV28 and TRBJ2-5; 7 bases are shared with TRBD2. V lost 8 bases and J lost 0; bases outside the gene matches: 0. This CDR3 comprises 12 residues. CDR1 is MDHEN, CDR2 SYDVKM, per germline. The variable domain in full, completed from reference TRBV28 and TRBJ2-5, reads DVKVTQSSRYLVKRTGEKVFLECVQDMDHENMFWYRQDPGLGLRLIYFSYDVKMKEKGDIPEGYSVSREKKERFSLILESASTNQTSMYLCASGGDQETQYFGPGTRLLVL.

The chain recombines TRBV6-5 with TRBJ2-7; D is possibly TRBD1 (6 bases). The CDR3 loop spans 15 amino acids. Germline values: CDR1 MNHEY, CDR2 SVGAGI. V was shortened by 0 bases and J by 2 bases, with 11 bases between the two germline ends. The CDR3 DNA follows: TGTGCCAGCAGTTACTCGAACAGGGACCCCTACGAGCAGTACTTC. Its translation is CASSYSNRDPYEQYF.

The chain joins TRBV10-3 to TRBJ2-7; TRBD1 matches 7 bases. Germline V CDR1 and CDR2: ENHRY, SYGVKD. V lost 5 bases and J lost 4; bases outside the gene matches: 8. The CDR3 is 14 residues long. The CDR3 DNA follows: TGTGCCATCAGTCCCTACACAGGGGATTACGAGCAGTACTTC. Its translation is CAISPYTGDYEQYF.

The rearrangement links TRBV5-8 to TRBJ2-3, with 11 bases matching TRBD2. Losses at the gene ends were 3 bases for V and 5 bases for J; bases not matched to a gene: 2. The CDR3 loop spans 14 amino acids. CDR1 is SGHTS and CDR2 is YDEGEE in the germline V gene. CDR3 nucleotides: TGTGCCAGCAGCTCTGGACTAGCGGGAGATACGCAGTATTTT. Its protein product is CASSSGLAGDTQYF.

V and J are TRBV28 and TRBJ1-1; the D is unclear. Germline V gene data show CDR1 as MDHEN and CDR2 as SYDVKM. Deletions cut 3 bases from V and 0 bases from J, with 11 bases between. The CDR3 has 15 residues. The CDR3 coding sequence is TGTGCCAGCAGTTTTAGCGGCCCGGTGAACACTGAAGCTTTCTTT. Protein product: CASSFSGPVNTEAFF.

DNA of the CDR3: TGTGCCAGCAGCTTAGGGGGACAGGGAACGCAGTATTTT. This encodes CASSLGGQGTQYF. J is TRBJ2-3 and V is TRBV11-3, with 9 positions matching TRBD1. V shed 1 base, J shed 9 bases, and the junction held 2 bases outside the gene matches. Germline loops: CDR1 SGHNT, CDR2 YENEEA. The CDR3 extends over 13 amino acids.

The chain is built from TRBV28 and TRBJ2-7, with D unresolved. The length of the CDR3 is 12 residues. Trimming took 2 bases from V and 3 from J, leaving 5 bases between them. Germline V gene lookup returns CDR1 MDHEN and CDR2 SYDVKM. The CDR3 region has the DNA TGTGCCAGCAGTTTAAAAGTCTACGAGCAGTACTTC. It codes for CASSLKVYEQYF.

The chain carries TRBV5-4 and TRBJ2-5, with D unresolved. CDR3 length: 12 residues. V was trimmed by 4 bases and J by 7 bases, leaving 11 bases between them. Germline assignment: CDR1 SGHNT and CDR2 YYREEE (reference sequence). In DNA, the CDR3 is TGTGCCAGCAGCCCCCATTCACGGACCCAGTACTTC. Protein sequence: CASSPHSRTQYF.

This sequence joins TRBV5-4 and TRBJ2-5, with 8 bases matching TRBD1. The CDR3 runs 14 residues. Germline V gene lookup returns CDR1 SGHNT and CDR2 YYREEE (reference sequence). V was pared by 5 bases and J by 1 base, with 4 bases of the junction left unmatched. The CDR3 nucleotides are TGTGCCAGCAGTTATGACAGGGGCCAAGAGACCCAGTACTTC. Protein: CASSYDRGQETQYF.

The V gene is TRBV30, the J gene TRBJ1-1; D is ambiguous. Per the germline V gene, CDR1 is GTSNPN and CDR2 is SVGIG (reference sequence). This CDR3 contains 12 residues. V lost 2 bases, J lost 0 bases, and 4 bases lay in between. CDR3 amino acids: CAWSQMNTEAFF. DNA for the CDR3: TGTGCCTGGAGTCAGATGAACACTGAAGCTTTCTTT.

The gene calls are TRBV5-6 and TRBJ2-1, with 10 bases matching TRBD1. Trimming cost V 5 bases and J 4 bases; bases outside gene matches: 6. This CDR3 contains 15 residues. Looked up from germline, CDR1 is SGHDT and CDR2 is YYEEEE. The CDR3 here is CASRRQGAQYNEQFF. In nucleotides, the CDR3 is TGTGCCAGCAGGAGACAGGGGGCGCAGTACAATGAGCAGTTCTTC. Full variable domain (remainder filled in from reference TRBV5-6 and TRBJ2-1): DAGVTQSPTHLIKTRGQQVTLRCSPKSGHDTVSWYQQALGQGPQFIFQYYEEEERQRGNFPDRFSGHQFPNYSSELNVNALLLGDSALYLCASRRQGAQYNEQFFGPGTRLTVL.

V gene TRBV7-2 combines with J gene TRBJ2-1; D gene ambiguous. Per the germline V gene, CDR1 is SGHTA and CDR2 is FQGNSA. The ends were cut back, 2 bases at V and 5 bases at J, with 4 bases in the middle. CDR3 size: 12 residues. For the CDR3, the DNA is TGTGCCAGCAGCTTAAGAAACAATGAGCAGTTCTTC. Translation gives CASSLRNNEQFF.

V is TRBV19 and J is TRBJ2-2, with a tentative D call TRBD1 (6 bases). V gave up 5 bases and J gave up 2 bases, with 12 bases separating them. Germline V gene sequence: CDR1 LNHDA, CDR2 SQIVND (reference sequence). The CDR3 spans 15 residues. The CDR3, as DNA: TGTGCCAGTAGTGGTCTGGGGGCCAACACCGGGGAGCTGTTTTTT. This gives the protein CASSGLGANTGELFF.

The chain is built from TRBV28 and TRBJ2-7; no clear D. Between the trimmed V and J ends, which lost 5 bases and 5 bases, there was a span of 13 bases. The CDR3 has 13 amino acids. Looked up from germline, CDR1 is MDHEN and CDR2 is SYDVKM. The CDR3 protein is CASSQNRPHEQYF. The CDR3, as DNA: TGTGCCAGCAGTCAGAATAGACCCCACGAGCAGTACTTC.

The gene calls are TRBV2 and TRBJ1-1; D possibly corresponds to TRBD1 (6 bases). The CDR3 sequence is 14 residues long. Germline assignment: CDR1 SNHLY and CDR2 FYNNEI. V gave up 8 bases and J gave up 0 bases, with 13 bases separating them. The CDR3 sequence: CASQGRSLNTEAFF. The CDR3 DNA follows: TGTGCCAGCCAGGGGAGGTCATTGAACACTGAAGCTTTCTTT. The full variable domain, with the rest looked up from reference TRBV2 and TRBJ1-1, is EPEVTQTPSHQVTQMGQEVILRCVPISNHLYFYWYRQILGQKVEFLVSFYNNEISEKSEIFDDQFSVERPDGSNFTLKIRSTKLEDSAMYFCASQGRSLNTEAFFGQGTRLTVV.

This clone occurred once. This rearrangement joins TRBV6-6 to TRBJ1-5; TRBD1 might be the D (5 bases). The germline CDR1 and CDR2 sequences are MNHNY and SVGAGI (reference sequence). Trimming removed 6 bases from V and 0 bases from J, with 9 bases in between. This CDR3 comprises 14 residues. This CDR3 reads CASSVTDSNQPQHF. CDR3 DNA sequence: TGTGCCAGCAGCGTGACAGATAGCAATCAGCCCCAGCATTTT.

For the CDR3, the DNA is TGTGCCAGCAACTGGGGCCTAAGGGACGGGGGCAATCAGCCCCAGCATTTT. Its translation: CASNWGLRDGGNQPQHF. V and J are TRBV19 and TRBJ1-5, with D tentatively TRBD1 (5 bases). V gave up 9 bases and J gave up 2 bases, with 23 bases separating them. CDR1 and CDR2 (germline): LNHDA, SQIVND (reference sequence). This CDR3 is built from 17 residues.

The gene calls are TRBV18 and TRBJ1-2, with D tentatively TRBD1 (5 bases). Trimming took off 3 bases at V and 4 bases at J, with 15 bases between the two ends. Germline CDR1 is KGHSH and CDR2 is LQKENI. The CDR3 totals 15 residues. The DNA of the CDR3 is TGTGCCAGCTCACCTCAGGACACGATCGGCTATGGCTACACCTTC. Translation: CASSPQDTIGYGYTF.

V usage is TRBV11-3 and J usage is TRBJ2-7; D may match TRBD1 or TRBD2 (6 bases each). CDR3 length: 15 residues. Germline V gives CDR1 SGHNT, CDR2 YENEEA. The V end was cut by 5 bases, the J end by 6 bases, with 20 bases between. The CDR3 loop reads CASSPGGQRGVEQYF. In DNA, the CDR3 is TGTGCCAGCAGCCCCGGGGGCCAGAGGGGGGTCGAGCAGTACTTC.

The rearrangement joins TRBV7-8 to TRBJ2-1, with TRBD1 matching over 9 bases. The CDR3 is made up of 12 amino acids. Germline values: CDR1 SGHVS, CDR2 FQNEAQ. The ends lost 5 bases at V and 14 bases at J; junction bases unmatched: 7. The CDR3 protein is CASSPNRGREFF. The CDR3, as DNA: TGTGCCAGCAGCCCAAACAGGGGGCGGGAGTTCTTC.